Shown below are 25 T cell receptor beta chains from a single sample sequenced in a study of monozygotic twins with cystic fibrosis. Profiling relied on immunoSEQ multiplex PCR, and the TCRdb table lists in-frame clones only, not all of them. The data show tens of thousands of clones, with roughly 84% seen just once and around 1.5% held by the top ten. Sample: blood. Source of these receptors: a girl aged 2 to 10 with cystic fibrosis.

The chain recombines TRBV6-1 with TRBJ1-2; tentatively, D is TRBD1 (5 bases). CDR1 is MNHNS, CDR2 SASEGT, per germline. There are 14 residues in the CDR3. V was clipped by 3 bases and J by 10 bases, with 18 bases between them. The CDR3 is CASSDREGRDHYTF. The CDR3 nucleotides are TGTGCCAGCAGTGACAGGGAGGGAAGAGATCACTACACCTTC.

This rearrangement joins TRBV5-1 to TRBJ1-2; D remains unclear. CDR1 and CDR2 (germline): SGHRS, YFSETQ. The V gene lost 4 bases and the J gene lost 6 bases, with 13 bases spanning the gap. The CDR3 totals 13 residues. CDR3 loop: CASSIPGADGYTF. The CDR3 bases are TGCGCCAGCAGCATCCCGGGAGCCGATGGCTACACCTTC.

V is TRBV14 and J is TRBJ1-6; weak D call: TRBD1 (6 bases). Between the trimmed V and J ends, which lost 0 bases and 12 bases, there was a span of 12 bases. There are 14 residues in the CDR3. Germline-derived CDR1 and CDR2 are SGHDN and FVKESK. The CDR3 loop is CASSQEVPTGPLHF. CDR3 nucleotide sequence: TGTGCCAGCAGCCAAGAGGTCCCGACAGGACCCCTCCACTTT.

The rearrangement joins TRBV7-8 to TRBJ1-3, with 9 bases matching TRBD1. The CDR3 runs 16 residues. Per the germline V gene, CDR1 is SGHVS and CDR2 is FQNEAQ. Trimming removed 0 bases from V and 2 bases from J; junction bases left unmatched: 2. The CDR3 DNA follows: TGTGCCAGCAGCTTAGCCCACAGGGGGCCTGGAAACACCATATATTTT. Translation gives CASSLAHRGPGNTIYF.

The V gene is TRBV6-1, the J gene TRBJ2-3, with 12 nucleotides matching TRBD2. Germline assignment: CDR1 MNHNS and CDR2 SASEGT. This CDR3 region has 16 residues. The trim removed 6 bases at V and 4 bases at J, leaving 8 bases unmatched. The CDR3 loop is CASREWPSGGADTQYF. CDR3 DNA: TGTGCCAGCAGGGAATGGCCTAGCGGGGGGGCAGATACGCAGTATTTT.

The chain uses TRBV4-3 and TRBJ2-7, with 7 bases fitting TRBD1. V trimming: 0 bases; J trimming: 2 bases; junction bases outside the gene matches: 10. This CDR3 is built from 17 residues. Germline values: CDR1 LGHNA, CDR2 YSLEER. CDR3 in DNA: TGCGCCAGCAGCCAAGACAAGTCGACAGGGTTTGCCTACGAGCAGTACTTC. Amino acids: CASSQDKSTGFAYEQYF.

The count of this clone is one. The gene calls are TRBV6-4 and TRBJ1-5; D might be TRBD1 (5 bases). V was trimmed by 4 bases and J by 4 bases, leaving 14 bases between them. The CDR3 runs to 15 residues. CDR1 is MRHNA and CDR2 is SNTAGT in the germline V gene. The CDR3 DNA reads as TGTGCCAGCAGTGGCTGGAGACGGACAAATCAGCCCCAGCATTTT. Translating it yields CASSGWRRTNQPQHF.

CDR3 bases: TGCGCCAGCGCGGCGGGGGACTACGAGCAGTACTTC. Translated: CASAAGDYEQYF. The V call is TRBV5-1, the J call TRBJ2-7; 7 positions agree with TRBD2. After removal of 7 bases from V and 3 bases from J, the junction contained 4 bases not matched to a gene. The length of the CDR3 is 12 residues. Looked up from germline, CDR1 is SGHRS and CDR2 is YFSETQ.

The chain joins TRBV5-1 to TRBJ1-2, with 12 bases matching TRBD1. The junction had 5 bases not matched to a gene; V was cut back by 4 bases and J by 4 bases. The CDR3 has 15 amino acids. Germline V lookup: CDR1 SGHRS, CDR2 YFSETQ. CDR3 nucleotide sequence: TGCGCCAGCAGCGTCCGGGACAGGGGGCCCTATGGCTACACCTTC. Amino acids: CASSVRDRGPYGYTF.

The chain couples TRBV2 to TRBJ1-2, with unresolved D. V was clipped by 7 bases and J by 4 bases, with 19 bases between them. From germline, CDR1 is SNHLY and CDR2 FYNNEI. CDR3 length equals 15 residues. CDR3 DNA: TGTGCCAGCATCCCCCTAAGCGAGGACCTCTATGGCTACACCTTC. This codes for CASIPLSEDLYGYTF.

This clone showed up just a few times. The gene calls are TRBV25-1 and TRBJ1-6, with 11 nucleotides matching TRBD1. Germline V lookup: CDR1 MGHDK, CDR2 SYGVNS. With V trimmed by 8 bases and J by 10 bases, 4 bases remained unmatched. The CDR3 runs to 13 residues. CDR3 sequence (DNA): TGTGCCAGCGGCGGGACAGGGGGATCACCCCTCCACTTT. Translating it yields CASGGTGGSPLHF.

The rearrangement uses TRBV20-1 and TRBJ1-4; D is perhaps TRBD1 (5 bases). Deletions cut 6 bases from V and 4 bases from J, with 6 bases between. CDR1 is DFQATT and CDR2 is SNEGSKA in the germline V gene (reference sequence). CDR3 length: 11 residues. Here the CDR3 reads CSAGGNEKLFF. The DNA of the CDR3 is TGCAGTGCGGGGGGTAATGAAAAACTGTTTTTT.

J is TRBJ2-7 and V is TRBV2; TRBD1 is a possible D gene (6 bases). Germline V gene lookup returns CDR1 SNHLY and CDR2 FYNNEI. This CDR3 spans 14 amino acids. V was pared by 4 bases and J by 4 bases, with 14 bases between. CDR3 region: CASSGTGTPYEQYF. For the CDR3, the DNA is TGTGCCAGCAGTGGAACCGGGACACCTTACGAGCAGTACTTC. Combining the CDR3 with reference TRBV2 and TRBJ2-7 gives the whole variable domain EPEVTQTPSHQVTQMGQEVILRCVPISNHLYFYWYRQILGQKVEFLVSFYNNEISEKSEIFDDQFSVERPDGSNFTLKIRSTKLEDSAMYFCASSGTGTPYEQYFGPGTRLTVT.

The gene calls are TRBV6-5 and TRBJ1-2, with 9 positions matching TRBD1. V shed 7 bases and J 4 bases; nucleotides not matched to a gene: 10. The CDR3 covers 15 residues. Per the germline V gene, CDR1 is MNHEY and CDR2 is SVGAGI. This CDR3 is CASNSPRDRVYGYTF. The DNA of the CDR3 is TGTGCCAGCAATTCTCCCCGGGACAGGGTCTATGGCTACACCTTC.

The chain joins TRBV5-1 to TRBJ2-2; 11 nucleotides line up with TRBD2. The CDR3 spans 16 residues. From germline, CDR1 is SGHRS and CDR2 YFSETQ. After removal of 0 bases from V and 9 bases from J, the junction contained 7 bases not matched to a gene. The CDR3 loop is CASSLAPSGGRRELFF. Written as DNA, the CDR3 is TGCGCCAGCAGCTTGGCCCCTAGCGGGGGGCGGCGGGAGCTGTTTTTT.

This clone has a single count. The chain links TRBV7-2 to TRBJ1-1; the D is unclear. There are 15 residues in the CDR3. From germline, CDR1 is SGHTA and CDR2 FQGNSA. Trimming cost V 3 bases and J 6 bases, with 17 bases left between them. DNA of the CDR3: TGTGCCAGCAGCTTTGATGGGGTAATTAACGCTGAAGCTTTCTTT. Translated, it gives CASSFDGVINAEAFF. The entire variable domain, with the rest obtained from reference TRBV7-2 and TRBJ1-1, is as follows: GAGVSQSPSNKVTEKGKDVELRCDPISGHTALYWYRQSLGQGLEFLIYFQGNSAPDKSGLPSDRFSAERTGGSVSTLTIQRTQQEDSAVYLCASSFDGVINAEAFFGQGTRLTVV.

The CDR3 DNA sequence: TGTGCCAGCAGTTCGGGACAGGGTTTAAGGTCACCCCTCCACTTT. It yields the protein CASSSGQGLRSPLHF. V usage is TRBV6-5 and J usage is TRBJ1-6; 9 bases fit TRBD1. The CDR3 is made up of 15 amino acids. Germline V gene data show CDR1 as MNHEY and CDR2 as SVGAGI. The junction had 8 bases not matched to a gene; V was cut back by 4 bases and J by 10 bases.

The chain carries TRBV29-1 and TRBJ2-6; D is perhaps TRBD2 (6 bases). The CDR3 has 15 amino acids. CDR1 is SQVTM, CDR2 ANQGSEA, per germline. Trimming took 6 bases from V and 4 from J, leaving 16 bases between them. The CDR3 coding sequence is TGCAGCGTCGATTCCGGGGGAGCAGGGGCCAACGTCCTGACTTTC. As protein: CSVDSGGAGANVLTF.

The CDR3 nucleotides read TGCGCCAGCAGCCAAGAAACGGATCCTGGAAACACCATATATTTT. The encoded protein is CASSQETDPGNTIYF. The chain combines TRBV4-3 with TRBJ1-3; D ambiguous. CDR1 is LGHNA and CDR2 is YSLEER in the germline V gene. There are 15 residues in the CDR3. V shed 0 bases and J shed 2 bases, with 8 bases lying between them.

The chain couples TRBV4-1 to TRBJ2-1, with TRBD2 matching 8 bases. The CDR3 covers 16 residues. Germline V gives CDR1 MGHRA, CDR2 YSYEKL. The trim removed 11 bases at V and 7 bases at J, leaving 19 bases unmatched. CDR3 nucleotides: TGCGCCTCTCGGGGGGGAAGACAGGTGGGCCAGAATGAGCAGTTCTTC. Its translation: CASRGGRQVGQNEQFF.

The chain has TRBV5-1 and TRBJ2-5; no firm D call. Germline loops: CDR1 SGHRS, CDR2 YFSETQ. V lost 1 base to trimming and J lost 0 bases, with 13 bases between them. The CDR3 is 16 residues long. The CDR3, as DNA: TGCGCCAGCAGCTTGCTTGGGTGGGCCTACCAAGAGACCCAGTACTTC. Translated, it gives CASSLLGWAYQETQYF.

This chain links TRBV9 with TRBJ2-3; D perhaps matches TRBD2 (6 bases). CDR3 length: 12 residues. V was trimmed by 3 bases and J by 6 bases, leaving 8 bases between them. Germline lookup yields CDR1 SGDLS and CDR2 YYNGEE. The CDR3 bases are TGTGCCAGCAGCGCTCGGGGGGATACGCAGTATTTT. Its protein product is CASSARGDTQYF.

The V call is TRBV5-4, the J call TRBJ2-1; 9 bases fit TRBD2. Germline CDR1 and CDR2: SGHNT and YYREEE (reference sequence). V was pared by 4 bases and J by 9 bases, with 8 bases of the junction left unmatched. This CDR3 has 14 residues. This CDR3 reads CASSEAGGFGEQFF. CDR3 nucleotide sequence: TGTGCCAGCAGCGAGGCGGGAGGGTTCGGTGAGCAGTTCTTC.

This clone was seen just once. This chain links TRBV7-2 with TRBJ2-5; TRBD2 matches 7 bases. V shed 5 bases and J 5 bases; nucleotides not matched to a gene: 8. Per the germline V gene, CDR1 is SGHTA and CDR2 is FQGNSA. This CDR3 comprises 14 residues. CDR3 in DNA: TGTGCCAGCAGCCGGGCCGCGGGGGAGGAGACCCAGTACTTC. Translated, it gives CASSRAAGEETQYF.

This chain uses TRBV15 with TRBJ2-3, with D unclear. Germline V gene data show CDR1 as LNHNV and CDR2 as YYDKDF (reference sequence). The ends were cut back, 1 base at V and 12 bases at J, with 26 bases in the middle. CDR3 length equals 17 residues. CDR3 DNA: TGTGCCACCAGCAGAGTTGGCAACAGAAATCGCGTCTTCAGCCAGTATTTT. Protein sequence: CATSRVGNRNRVFSQYF. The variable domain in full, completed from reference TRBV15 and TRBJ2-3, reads DAMVIQNPRYQVTQFGKPVTLSCSQTLNHNVMYWYQQKSSQAPKLLFHYYDKDFNNEADTPDNFQSRRPNTSFCFLDIRSPGLGDTAMYLCATSRVGNRNRVFSQYFGPGTRLTVL.